Listed here are 15 T cell receptor beta chains from one sample, sequenced in a study of beta chain features in type 1 diabetes. Findings of the study overall: Significant though moderate, a shortening of TCRB CDR3s appeared in all four CD4+ subsets of Type 1 diabetes patients.

These receptors lack a known antigen. The study reverse transcribed the entire isolated RNA, so it sequenced expressed TCRB transcripts. Sequenced by immunoSEQ multiplex PCR; TCRdb stores in-frame clones only, minus some. Of 300,000 to 350,000 clones listed, roughly 9% are singletons. The sequenced sample was central memory CD4+ T cells from blood. Every receptor here comes from a man aged 25-40 years with type 1 diabetes.

At least ten counts were recorded for this clone. The chain carries TRBV7-2 and TRBJ2-5; possible D gene TRBD2, 5 bases. The CDR3 sequence is 15 residues long. Germline V gene sequence: CDR1 SGHTA, CDR2 FQGNSA. Trimming removed 1 base at V and 5 bases at J, with 14 bases between. This chain's CDR3 is CASSLGSFERETQYF. The DNA of the CDR3 is TGTGCCAGCAGCTTAGGATCCTTTGAGCGGGAGACCCAGTACTTC.

This clone was detected ten times or more. This chain joins TRBV18 and TRBJ2-3, with TRBD1 matching 8 bases. J lost 6 bases, V lost 5 bases, and 4 bases had no gene match. The CDR3 is 13 residues long. In germline, CDR1 is KGHSH, CDR2 LQKENI. This chain's CDR3 is CASSTRQGDTQYF. CDR3 nucleotide sequence: TGTGCCAGCTCAACTCGACAGGGGGATACGCAGTATTTT.

This clone has a handful of counts. The chain links TRBV15 to TRBJ1-3; tentative D call: TRBD1 (5 bases). This CDR3 region has 15 residues. Between the trimmed V and J ends, which lost 8 bases and 8 bases, there was a span of 22 bases. Germline V lookup: CDR1 LNHNV, CDR2 YYDKDF (reference sequence). In nucleotides, the CDR3 is TGTGCCACCGGGGCCCGAGGGGCACTAATCCACACCATATATTTT. Encoded protein: CATGARGALIHTIYF.

The chain joins TRBV9 to TRBJ2-5; TRBD2 matches at 8 bases. With 3 bases clipped from V and 5 bases from J, the junction kept 12 bases outside the gene matches. CDR1 is SGDLS, CDR2 YYNGEE, per germline. The CDR3 runs to 16 residues. This chain's CDR3 is CASSGPSGLDGETQYF. As DNA, the CDR3 is TGTGCCAGCAGCGGCCCCTCGGGACTAGATGGTGAGACCCAGTACTTC.

The table lists this clone with a few counts. The chain carries TRBV7-7 and TRBJ2-5; D may be TRBD2 (5 bases). This CDR3 spans 15 amino acids. Per the germline V gene, CDR1 is SSHAT and CDR2 is FNYEAQ (reference sequence). V gave up 1 base and J gave up 4 bases, with 13 bases separating them. The chain's CDR3 is CASSLVGAGGETQYF. The CDR3 nucleotides are TGTGCCAGCAGCTTAGTGGGCGCAGGAGGAGAGACCCAGTACTTC.

J is TRBJ2-3 and V is TRBV6-6; 9 bases agree with TRBD1. Germline-derived CDR1 and CDR2 are MNHNY and SVGAGI (reference sequence). The CDR3 spans 15 residues. V lost 4 bases, J lost 4 bases, and 6 bases stayed unmatched. The CDR3 here is CASSSSGTGPDTQYF. The DNA for the CDR3 is TGTGCCAGCAGTTCCTCCGGGACAGGGCCAGATACGCAGTATTTT.

This clone was detected a few times. V usage is TRBV30 and J usage is TRBJ1-1; perhaps TRBD1 as D (5 bases). Trimming took 6 bases from V and 2 from J, leaving 13 bases between them. Germline CDR1 GTSNPN, CDR2 SVGIG (reference sequence). CDR3 length equals 13 residues. As DNA, the CDR3 is TGTGCCTGCGTCCGGGACGGCAACACTGAAGCTTTCTTT. The encoded protein is CACVRDGNTEAFF. Together with reference TRBV30 and TRBJ1-1, the CDR3 gives the full variable domain: SQTIHQWPATLVQPVGSPLSLECTVEGTSNPNLYWYRQAAGRGLQLLFYSVGIGQISSEVPQNLSASRPQDRQFILSSKKLLLSDSGFYLCACVRDGNTEAFFGQGTRLTVV.

This chain connects TRBV9 to TRBJ2-5; 12 nucleotides line up with TRBD2. Trimming removed 1 base from V and 4 bases from J; junction bases left unmatched: 8. The CDR3 contains 17 residues. Germline CDR1 and CDR2: SGDLS and YYNGEE. The DNA of the CDR3 is TGTGCCAGCAGCGTAAGATCTAGCGGGGGGGCCCCAGAGACCCAGTACTTC. Its protein product is CASSVRSSGGAPETQYF.

This clone showed up just a few times. The J gene is TRBJ2-6, the V gene TRBV6-6; 7 positions match TRBD1. The CDR3 is made up of 15 amino acids. V shed 6 bases and J 4 bases; nucleotides not matched to a gene: 6. The germline V gene has CDR1 MNHNY and CDR2 SVGAGI (reference sequence). The CDR3: CASSPTGSGANVLTF. The CDR3 nucleotides read TGTGCCAGCAGCCCGACAGGGAGCGGGGCCAACGTCCTGACTTTC.

This clone appeared a few times. The chain uses TRBV30 and TRBJ2-2, with a tentative D call TRBD2 (5 bases). With 3 bases removed from V and 3 bases from J, the gap between germline ends came to 14 bases. This CDR3 has 15 amino acids. Germline values: CDR1 GTSNPN, CDR2 SVGIG (reference sequence). CDR3 sequence (DNA): TGTGCCTGGAGGGTCGAAATGAGGGACACCGGGGAGCTGTTTTTT. Its protein product is CAWRVEMRDTGELFF. Combining the CDR3 with reference TRBV30 and TRBJ2-2 gives the whole variable domain SQTIHQWPATLVQPVGSPLSLECTVEGTSNPNLYWYRQAAGRGLQLLFYSVGIGQISSEVPQNLSASRPQDRQFILSSKKLLLSDSGFYLCAWRVEMRDTGELFFGEGSRLTVL.

This clone has just a few counts. This chain connects TRBV7-8 to TRBJ2-7; D might be TRBD1 (6 bases). This CDR3 spans 13 amino acids. Germline V gene lookup returns CDR1 SGHVS and CDR2 FQNEAQ. The V and J ends lost 4 bases and 5 bases respectively, with 12 bases between them. CDR3: CASSSGAGHEQYF. The CDR3 nucleotides read TGTGCCAGCAGCTCAGGGGCCGGCCACGAGCAGTACTTC.

The chain is built from TRBV5-4 and TRBJ1-1; D gene ambiguous. V was shortened by 4 bases and J by 0 bases, with 13 bases between the two germline ends. This CDR3 has 15 residues. Germline-derived CDR1 and CDR2 are SGHNT and YYREEE (reference sequence). Here the CDR3 reads CASSVPGSMNTEAFF. The CDR3 DNA reads as TGTGCCAGCAGCGTTCCAGGTTCCATGAACACTGAAGCTTTCTTT.

The table lists this clone with a few counts. The rearrangement joins TRBV28 to TRBJ2-7; TRBD2 agrees at 9 bases. Germline CDR1 MDHEN, CDR2 SYDVKM. The V segment lost 5 bases and the J segment 3 bases; nucleotides outside the gene matches: 11. CDR3 length: 16 amino acids. The CDR3 sequence is CASSMSGGPRYYEQYF. In nucleotides, the CDR3 is TGTGCCAGCAGTATGAGCGGGGGGCCCCGCTACTACGAGCAGTACTTC.

This clone appeared a few times. V gene TRBV7-9 combines with J gene TRBJ2-7, with TRBD1 matching over 7 bases. The germline gives CDR1 SEHNR, CDR2 FQNEAQ (reference sequence). This CDR3 has 11 residues. V lost 4 bases and J lost 6; bases outside the gene matches: 0. CDR3 in amino acids: CASSSGGEQYF. The CDR3 coding sequence is TGTGCCAGCAGCTCAGGGGGCGAGCAGTACTTC.

There are a few counts of this clone. The same CDR3 is also encoded by other DNA sequences in this sample. This sequence joins TRBV7-2 and TRBJ2-1; tentatively, D is TRBD2 (5 bases). V dropped 1 base and J dropped 2 bases, with 12 bases sitting between them. This CDR3 region has 16 residues. CDR1 SGHTA and CDR2 FQGNSA come from the germline V gene. In nucleotides, the CDR3 is TGTGCCAGCAGCTTAGGGACGAGCGGAGCCTACAATGAGCAGTTCTTC. As protein: CASSLGTSGAYNEQFF.